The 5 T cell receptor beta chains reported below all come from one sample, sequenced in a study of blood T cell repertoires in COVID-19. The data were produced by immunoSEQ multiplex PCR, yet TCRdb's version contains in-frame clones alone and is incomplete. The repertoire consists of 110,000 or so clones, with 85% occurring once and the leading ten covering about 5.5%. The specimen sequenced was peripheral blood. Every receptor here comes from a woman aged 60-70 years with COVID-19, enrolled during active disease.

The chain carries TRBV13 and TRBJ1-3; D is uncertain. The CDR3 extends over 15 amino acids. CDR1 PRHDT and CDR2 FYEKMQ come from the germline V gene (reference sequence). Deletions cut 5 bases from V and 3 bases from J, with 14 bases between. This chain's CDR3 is CASSGEWVVGNTIYF. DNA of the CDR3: TGTGCCAGCAGCGGGGAGTGGGTTGTTGGAAACACCATATATTTT.

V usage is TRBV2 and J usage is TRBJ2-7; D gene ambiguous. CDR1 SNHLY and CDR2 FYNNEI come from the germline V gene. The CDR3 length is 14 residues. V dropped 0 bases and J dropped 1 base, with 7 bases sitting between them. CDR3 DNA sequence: TGTGCCAGCAGTGAAGCGCCACAATCCTACGAGCAGTACTTC. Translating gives CASSEAPQSYEQYF. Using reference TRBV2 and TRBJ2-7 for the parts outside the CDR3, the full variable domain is EPEVTQTPSHQVTQMGQEVILRCVPISNHLYFYWYRQILGQKVEFLVSFYNNEISEKSEIFDDQFSVERPDGSNFTLKIRSTKLEDSAMYFCASSEAPQSYEQYFGPGTRLTVT.

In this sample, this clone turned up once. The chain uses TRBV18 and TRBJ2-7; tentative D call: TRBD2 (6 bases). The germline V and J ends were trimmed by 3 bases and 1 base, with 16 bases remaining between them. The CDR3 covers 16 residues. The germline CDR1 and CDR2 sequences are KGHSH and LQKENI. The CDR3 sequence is CASSPPGTFLSYEQYF. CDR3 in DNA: TGTGCCAGCTCACCTCCCGGGACTTTTCTTTCCTACGAGCAGTACTTC.

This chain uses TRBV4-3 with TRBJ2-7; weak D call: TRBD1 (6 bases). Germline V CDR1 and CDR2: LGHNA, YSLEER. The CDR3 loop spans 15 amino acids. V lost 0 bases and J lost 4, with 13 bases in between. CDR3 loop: CASSQDRVRGYEQYF. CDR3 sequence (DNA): TGCGCCAGCAGCCAAGATCGGGTCAGGGGTTACGAGCAGTACTTC.

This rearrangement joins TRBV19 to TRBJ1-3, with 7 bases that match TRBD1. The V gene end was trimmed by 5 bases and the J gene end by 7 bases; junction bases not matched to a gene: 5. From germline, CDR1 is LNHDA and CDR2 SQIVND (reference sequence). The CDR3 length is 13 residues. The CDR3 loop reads CASSWTGANTIYF. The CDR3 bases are TGTGCCAGTAGTTGGACAGGCGCCAACACCATATATTTT.